This TCR beta chain was found in a study of CD8+ T cells in alopecia areata. Study-wide background: It was 6 to 18 months of tofacitinib, and then there were 6 months off drug.

In the case of this clone: Its antigen is still unknown.

This CDR3 is 15 amino acids long. Trimming stripped 1 base from V and 1 base from J, with 11 bases between. Germline CDR1 is SGHRS and CDR2 is YFSETQ. Findings and limits, study-wide: Tofacitinib significantly lowered scalp clonality and expanded CD8+ clones among the top 100.

Treatment of the sample: oral pan-JAK inhibitor, 5-10 mg twice daily. The sequencing template was cDNA reverse transcribed from extracted RNA. Here immunoSEQ multiplex PCR was the method, and the copy in TCRdb shows in-frame clones only, minus some. The sample has over 150,000 clones, 58% seen once. The clonotype was recovered from a human donor with alopecia areata. The source was CD8+ T cells sorted from blood, collected at week 24, from a patient treated with tofacitinib. The chain employs TRBV5-1 and TRBJ2-5; tentatively, D is TRBD2 (6 bases). CDR3 nucleotide sequence: TGCGCCAGCAGCTTGTCTATCGGGGGCCAAGAGACCCAGTACTTC. Residues: CASSLSIGGQETQYF.